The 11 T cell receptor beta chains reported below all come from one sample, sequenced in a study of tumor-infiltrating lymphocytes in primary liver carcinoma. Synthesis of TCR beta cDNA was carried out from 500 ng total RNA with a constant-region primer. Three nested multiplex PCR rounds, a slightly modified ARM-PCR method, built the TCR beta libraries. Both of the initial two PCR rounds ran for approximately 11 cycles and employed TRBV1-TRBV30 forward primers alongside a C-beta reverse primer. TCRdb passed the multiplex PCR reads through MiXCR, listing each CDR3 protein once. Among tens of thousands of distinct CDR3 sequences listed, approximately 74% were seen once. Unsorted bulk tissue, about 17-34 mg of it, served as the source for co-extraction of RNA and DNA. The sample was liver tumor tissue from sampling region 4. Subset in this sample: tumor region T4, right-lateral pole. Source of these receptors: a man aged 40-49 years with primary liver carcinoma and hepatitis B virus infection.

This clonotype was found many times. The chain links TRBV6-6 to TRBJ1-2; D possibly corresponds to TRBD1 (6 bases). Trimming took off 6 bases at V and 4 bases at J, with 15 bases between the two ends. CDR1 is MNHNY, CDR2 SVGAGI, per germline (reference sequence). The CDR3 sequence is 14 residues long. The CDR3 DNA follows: TGTGCCAGCAGAAAACCGGACAGCTTCTATGGCTACACCTTC. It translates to CASRKPDSFYGYTF.

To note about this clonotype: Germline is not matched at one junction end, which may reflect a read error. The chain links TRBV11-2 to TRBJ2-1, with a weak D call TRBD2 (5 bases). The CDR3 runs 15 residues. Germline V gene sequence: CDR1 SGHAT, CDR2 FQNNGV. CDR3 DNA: TGTGTCAGCAGCCCCCAGCGTGAGGGATTGAGTGAGCAGTTCTTC. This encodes CVSSPQREGLSEQFF.

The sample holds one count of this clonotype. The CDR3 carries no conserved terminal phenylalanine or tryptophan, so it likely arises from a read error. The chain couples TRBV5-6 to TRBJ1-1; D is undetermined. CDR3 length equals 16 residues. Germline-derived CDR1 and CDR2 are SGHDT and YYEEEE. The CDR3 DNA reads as TGCGCCAGCAGCCAGAATCACCCATACGGACGGGAGGGAGCTTTCTTA. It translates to CASSQNHPYGREGAFL.

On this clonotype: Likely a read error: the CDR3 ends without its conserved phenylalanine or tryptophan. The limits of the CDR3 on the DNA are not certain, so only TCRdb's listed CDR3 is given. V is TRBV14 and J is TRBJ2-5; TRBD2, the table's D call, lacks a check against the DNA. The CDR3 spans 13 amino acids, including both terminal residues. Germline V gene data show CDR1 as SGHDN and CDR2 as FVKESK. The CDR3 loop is CASSRTGASVPYI.

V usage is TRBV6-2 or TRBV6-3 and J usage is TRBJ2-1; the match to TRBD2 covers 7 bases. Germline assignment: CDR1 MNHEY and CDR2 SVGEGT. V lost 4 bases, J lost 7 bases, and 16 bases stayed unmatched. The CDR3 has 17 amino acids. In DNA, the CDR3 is TGTGCCAGCAGTTTGGTGGCTAGCGGAACCCTTAAAAATGAGCAGTTCTTC. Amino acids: CASSLVASGTLKNEQFF.

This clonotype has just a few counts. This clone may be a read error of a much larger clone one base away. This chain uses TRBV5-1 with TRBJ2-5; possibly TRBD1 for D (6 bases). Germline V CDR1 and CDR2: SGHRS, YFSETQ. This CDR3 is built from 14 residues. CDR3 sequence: CASSKGQSEDTQYF. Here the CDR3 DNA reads TGCGCCAGCAGCAAGGGACAATCGGAAGATACCCAGTACTTC.

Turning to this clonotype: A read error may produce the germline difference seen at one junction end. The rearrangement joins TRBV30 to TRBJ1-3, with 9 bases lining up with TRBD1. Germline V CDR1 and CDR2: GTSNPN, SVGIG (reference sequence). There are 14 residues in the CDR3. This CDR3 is CAWRLTGGGNTVYF. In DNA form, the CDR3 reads TGTGCCTGGAGGCTGACAGGGGGTGGAAACACCGTATATTTT.

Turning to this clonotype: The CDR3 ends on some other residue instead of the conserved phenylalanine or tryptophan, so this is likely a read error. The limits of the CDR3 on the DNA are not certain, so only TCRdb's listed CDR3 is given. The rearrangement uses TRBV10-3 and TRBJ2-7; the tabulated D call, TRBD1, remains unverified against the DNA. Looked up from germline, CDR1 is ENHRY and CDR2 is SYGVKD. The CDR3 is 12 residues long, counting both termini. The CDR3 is CAISETGQEQYL.

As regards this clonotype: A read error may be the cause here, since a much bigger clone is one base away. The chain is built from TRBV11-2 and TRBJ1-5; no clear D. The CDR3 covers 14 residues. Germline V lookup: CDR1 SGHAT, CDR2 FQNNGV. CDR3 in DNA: TGTGCCATCAGCTCTCATGACCCTAATCAGCCCCAGCATTTT. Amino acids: CAISSHDPNQPQHF.

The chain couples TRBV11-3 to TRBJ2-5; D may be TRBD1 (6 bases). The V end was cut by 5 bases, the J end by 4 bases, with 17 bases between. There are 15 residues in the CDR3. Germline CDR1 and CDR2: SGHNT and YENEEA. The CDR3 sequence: CASSLRAGERETQYF. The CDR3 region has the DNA TGTGCCAGCAGCCTCAGGGCAGGGGAAAGAGAGACCCAGTACTTC.

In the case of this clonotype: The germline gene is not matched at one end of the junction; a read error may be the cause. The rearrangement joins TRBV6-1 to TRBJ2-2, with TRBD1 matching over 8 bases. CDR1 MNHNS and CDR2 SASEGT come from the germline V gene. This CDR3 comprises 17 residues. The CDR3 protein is CVSRGMQGALDTGELFF. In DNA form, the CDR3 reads TGTGTCAGCAGAGGAATGCAGGGGGCTTTGGACACCGGGGAGCTGTTTTTT.